This T cell receptor (beta chain) was captured by sequencing in a study of PD-L1 blockade in urothelial cancer. Looking at the study overall: Blood was evaluated 3 weeks (second dose) and 6 weeks after therapy began.

Trimming cost V 5 bases and J 1 base, with 8 bases left between them. This CDR3 comprises 13 residues. Per the germline V gene, CDR1 is SGHVS and CDR2 is FQNEAQ. The method was immunoSEQ multiplex PCR; TCRdb's version includes in-frame clones alone and lacks a portion of them. The table lists roughly 76,000 clones, 85% to 95% of them singletons. Time point noted: peripheral blood 6 weeks after treatment start. The chain employs TRBV7-8 and TRBJ1-1, with unresolved D. This TCR was recovered from a woman aged 80 or over with urothelial cancer. The sequences come from PBMCs, collected around atezolizumab (anti-PD-L1) treatment. The CDR3 nucleotides read TGTGCCAGCAGCCGACTTGCGAACACTGAAGCTTTCTTT. Its protein product is CASSRLANTEAFF.